These 22 T cell receptor beta chains were sequenced from one sample in a study of blood T cell repertoires in COVID-19. Data came from immunoSEQ multiplex PCR; TCRdb stores just in-frame clones and leaves some out. The sample carries about 200,000 clones, 75% to 90% recorded once. The sequencing sample was made of peripheral blood. These receptors originate from a woman over 75 with COVID-19, enrolled during active disease.

The V gene is TRBV3-1 (or the pseudogene TRBV3-2), the J gene TRBJ2-7; D may be TRBD2 (5 bases). Germline CDR1 and CDR2: LGHDT and YNNKEL (reference sequence). The CDR3 loop spans 14 amino acids. Trimming took off 0 bases at V and 2 bases at J, with 8 bases between the two ends. In nucleotides, the CDR3 is TGTGCCAGCAGCCAAGACCTTAGCGCCTACGAGCAGTACTTC. Its protein product is CASSQDLSAYEQYF.

CDR3 sequence (DNA): TGTGCCAGCAGTGACGGGCTAGCGGGCCTCGGGGATGAGCAGTTCTTC. This translates into CASSDGLAGLGDEQFF. V usage is TRBV2 and J usage is TRBJ2-1, with 8 positions matching TRBD2. The junction had 12 bases not matched to a gene; V was cut back by 3 bases and J by 8 bases. The CDR3 is 16 amino acids. CDR1 and CDR2 (germline): SNHLY, FYNNEI.

The chain has TRBV11-3 and TRBJ2-3; 7 positions agree with TRBD2. Germline CDR1 reads SGHNT; CDR2 reads YENEEA. CDR3 length: 14 amino acids. The V and J ends lost 4 bases and 5 bases, in that order; junction bases with no gene match: 6. CDR3: CASSSERDGDTQYF. The CDR3 coding sequence is TGTGCCAGCAGCTCAGAGCGGGATGGAGATACGCAGTATTTT. Filled out from reference TRBV11-3 and TRBJ2-3, the complete variable domain reads EAGVVQSPRYKIIEKKQPVAFWCNPISGHNTLYWYLQNLGQGPELLIRYENEEAVDDSQLPKDRFSAERLKGVDSTLKIQPAELGDSAVYLCASSSERDGDTQYFGPGTRLTVL.

The CDR3 sequence is CASSPGQEFSGNTIYF. The CDR3 nucleotides are TGTGCCAGCAGCCCCGGACAGGAGTTCTCTGGAAACACCATATATTTT. This sequence joins TRBV5-8 and TRBJ1-3; 7 bases match TRBD1. This CDR3 contains 16 residues. After removal of 4 bases from V and 0 bases from J, the junction contained 7 bases not matched to a gene. The germline gives CDR1 SGHTS, CDR2 YDEGEE.

This rearrangement joins TRBV4-2 to TRBJ2-6; perhaps TRBD2 as D (6 bases). CDR3 length: 18 amino acids. Germline lookup yields CDR1 LGHNA and CDR2 YNFKEQ. Trimming pared 0 bases from V and 2 bases from J, leaving 14 bases between. The CDR3 DNA is TGTGCCAGCAGCCAAGATACCCGACGGGGGACTGGGGCCAACGTCCTGACTTTC. The encoded protein is CASSQDTRRGTGANVLTF.

This chain joins TRBV23-1 and TRBJ1-6; no definite D call. TRBV23-1 is labeled an ORF, and its function is uncertain. The CDR3 contains 17 residues. V lost 3 bases, J lost 10 bases, and 22 bases lay in between. The CDR3 DNA is TGCGCCAGCAGTCAGCTCGGAACGGGTATCGGGATCTCACCCCTCCACTTT. Translation gives CASSQLGTGIGISPLHF.

A word on this clone: At one of its ends the junction is not consistent with the germline gene, which may arise from a read error. The rearrangement links TRBV5-4 to TRBJ1-2; D possibly corresponds to TRBD1 (6 bases). CDR3 length: 13 amino acids. CDR1 and CDR2 (germline): SGHNT, YYREEE (reference sequence). For the CDR3, the DNA is TGTGCCAGCAGCTTGGACCCTCCGGGGGGCGGAAACTTC. This codes for CASSLDPPGGGNF.

The chain links TRBV28 to TRBJ1-2, with a tentative D call TRBD1 (6 bases). Trimming removed 9 bases from V and 4 bases from J, with 9 bases in between. This CDR3 has 11 residues. Germline CDR1 MDHEN, CDR2 SYDVKM. The CDR3 DNA reads as TGTGCCAGTACAGGGATCTATGGCTACACCTTC. Translated: CASTGIYGYTF.

The chain combines TRBV19 with TRBJ2-1; TRBD2 matches at 11 bases. V gave up 5 bases and J gave up 4 bases; unmatched junction bases: 7. CDR1 is LNHDA, CDR2 SQIVND, per germline (reference sequence). The CDR3 has 16 amino acids. The CDR3 DNA sequence: TGTGCCAGTAGTGTTACTCTAGCGGGAGGTTACAATGAGCAGTTCTTC. Translating it yields CASSVTLAGGYNEQFF.

This chain connects TRBV5-1 to TRBJ1-1; 9 bases are a match to TRBD1. Germline V gene lookup returns CDR1 SGHRS and CDR2 YFSETQ. This CDR3 spans 18 amino acids. V was pared by 4 bases and J by 0 bases, with 13 bases of the junction left unmatched. The CDR3 spells CASSRGTGTGIMNTEAFF. The CDR3 DNA reads TGCGCCAGCAGCCGCGGGACCGGGACAGGGATCATGAACACTGAAGCTTTCTTT.

This chain uses TRBV6-5 with TRBJ1-5; 8 bases are shared with TRBD1. Germline CDR1 MNHEY, CDR2 SVGAGI. Unmatched junction bases numbered 5, after V lost 6 bases and J lost 1 base. The CDR3 is made up of 15 amino acids. CDR3 nucleotide sequence: TGTGCCAGCAGAGAGGGACAGGTGAGCAATCAGCCCCAGCATTTT. It translates to CASREGQVSNQPQHF.

In its sample, this clone was seen once. The V call is TRBV2, the J call TRBJ2-1; 9 bases line up with TRBD2. V was clipped by 8 bases and J by 2 bases; unmatched bases: 7. There are 15 residues in the CDR3. Germline assignment: CDR1 SNHLY and CDR2 FYNNEI. This CDR3 reads CASGLAGAAYNEQFF. DNA for the CDR3: TGTGCCAGCGGGTTAGCGGGAGCAGCCTACAATGAGCAGTTCTTC.

V usage is TRBV6-1 and J usage is TRBJ2-2; D perhaps matches TRBD2 (5 bases). The CDR3 sequence is 15 residues long. Germline CDR1 and CDR2: MNHNS and SASEGT. V was shortened by 2 bases and J by 7 bases, with 14 bases between the two germline ends. The chain's CDR3 is CASSERGSRGGELFF. The CDR3 coding sequence is TGTGCCAGCAGTGAAAGAGGGTCCCGGGGCGGGGAGCTGTTTTTT.

This chain's CDR3 is CARAAGIYTEAFF. The CDR3 DNA reads as TGTGCCAGGGCGGCAGGGATATACACTGAAGCTTTCTTT. V usage is TRBV2 and J usage is TRBJ1-1; D may be TRBD1 (5 bases). Trimming took 9 bases from V and 3 from J, leaving 14 bases between them. The CDR3 loop spans 13 amino acids. Looked up from germline, CDR1 is SNHLY and CDR2 is FYNNEI.

This clone was counted a few times. The chain employs TRBV10-3 and TRBJ1-2; unclear D gene. This CDR3 has 16 amino acids. Trimming pared 8 bases from V and 5 bases from J, leaving 24 bases between. Germline V gene data show CDR1 as ENHRY and CDR2 as SYGVKD. DNA for the CDR3: TGTGCCATCCAGTCGGAGAGGATCCAACCCTCTTATGGCTACACCTTC. It codes for CAIQSERIQPSYGYTF.

The V call is TRBV6-5, the J call TRBJ2-7, with D perhaps matching TRBD2 (6 bases). The CDR3 is 16 amino acids. Looked up from germline, CDR1 is MNHEY and CDR2 is SVGAGI. V lost 0 bases to trimming and J lost 10 bases, with 22 bases between them. CDR3 DNA sequence: TGTGCCAGCAGTTACTCCTTCGATGCGGGACCCTTTCCTCAGTACTTC. Amino acid sequence: CASSYSFDAGPFPQYF.

V and J are TRBV6-5 and TRBJ1-6; maybe TRBD1 (6 bases). V was pared by 7 bases and J by 7 bases, with 14 bases between. The CDR3 is 14 residues long. Germline V gene lookup returns CDR1 MNHEY and CDR2 SVGAGI. CDR3 residues: CASTLRGGNSPLHF. CDR3 nucleotide sequence: TGTGCCAGCACCCTTAGGGGGGGAAATTCACCCCTCCACTTT.

The V and J genes are TRBV7-9 and TRBJ1-5; unclear D gene. The CDR3 runs 15 residues. Trimming removed 1 base from V and 7 bases from J, with 14 bases in between. CDR1 is SEHNR, CDR2 FQNEAQ, per germline (reference sequence). CDR3 DNA sequence: TGTGCCAGCAGCTTAGGGGCAGGTACGAGACAGCCCCAGCATTTT. Amino acids: CASSLGAGTRQPQHF.

V usage is TRBV29-1 and J usage is TRBJ1-1; D is undetermined. This CDR3 has 10 residues. Looked up from germline, CDR1 is SQVTM and CDR2 is ANQGSEA. The ends were cut back, 7 bases at V and 1 base at J, with 4 bases in the middle. The chain's CDR3 is CSGQNTEAFF. In nucleotides, the CDR3 is TGCAGCGGTCAGAACACTGAAGCTTTCTTT.

V and J are TRBV7-6 and TRBJ2-5; 8 nucleotides line up with TRBD1. The CDR3 runs 16 residues. V was pared by 2 bases and J by 5 bases, with 10 bases of the junction left unmatched. Germline V gene data show CDR1 as SGHVS and CDR2 as FNYEAQ. The CDR3 DNA reads TGTGCCAGCAGCTTATACGGCAGGGGGCGAAGGGAGACCCAGTACTTC. Protein: CASSLYGRGRRETQYF. The entire variable domain, with the rest obtained from reference TRBV7-6 and TRBJ2-5, is as follows: GAGVSQSPRYKVTKRGQDVALRCDPISGHVSLYWYRQALGQGPEFLTYFNYEAQQDKSGLPNDRFSAERPEGSISTLTIQRTEQRDSAMYRCASSLYGRGRRETQYFGPGTRLLVL.

The V gene is TRBV4-1, the J gene TRBJ2-5; 12 bases fit TRBD2. The CDR3 sequence is 20 residues long. J gave up 5 bases and V 0 bases, and 16 bases lay outside the gene matches. Germline V gene lookup returns CDR1 MGHRA and CDR2 YSYEKL. The CDR3 nucleotides are TGCGCCAGCAGCCAAGAAGGACCGGGTGAGACTAGCGGGAGATATGAGACCCAGTACTTC. This encodes CASSQEGPGETSGRYETQYF.

This rearrangement joins TRBV30 to TRBJ2-5; D is possibly TRBD1 (5 bases). The CDR3 extends over 11 amino acids. V was cut by 5 bases and J by 3 bases, with 7 bases left in between. Per the germline V gene, CDR1 is GTSNPN and CDR2 is SVGIG (reference sequence). The CDR3 nucleotides are TGTGCCTGGGGGGCTGAAGAGACCCAGTACTTC. This translates into CAWGAEETQYF.